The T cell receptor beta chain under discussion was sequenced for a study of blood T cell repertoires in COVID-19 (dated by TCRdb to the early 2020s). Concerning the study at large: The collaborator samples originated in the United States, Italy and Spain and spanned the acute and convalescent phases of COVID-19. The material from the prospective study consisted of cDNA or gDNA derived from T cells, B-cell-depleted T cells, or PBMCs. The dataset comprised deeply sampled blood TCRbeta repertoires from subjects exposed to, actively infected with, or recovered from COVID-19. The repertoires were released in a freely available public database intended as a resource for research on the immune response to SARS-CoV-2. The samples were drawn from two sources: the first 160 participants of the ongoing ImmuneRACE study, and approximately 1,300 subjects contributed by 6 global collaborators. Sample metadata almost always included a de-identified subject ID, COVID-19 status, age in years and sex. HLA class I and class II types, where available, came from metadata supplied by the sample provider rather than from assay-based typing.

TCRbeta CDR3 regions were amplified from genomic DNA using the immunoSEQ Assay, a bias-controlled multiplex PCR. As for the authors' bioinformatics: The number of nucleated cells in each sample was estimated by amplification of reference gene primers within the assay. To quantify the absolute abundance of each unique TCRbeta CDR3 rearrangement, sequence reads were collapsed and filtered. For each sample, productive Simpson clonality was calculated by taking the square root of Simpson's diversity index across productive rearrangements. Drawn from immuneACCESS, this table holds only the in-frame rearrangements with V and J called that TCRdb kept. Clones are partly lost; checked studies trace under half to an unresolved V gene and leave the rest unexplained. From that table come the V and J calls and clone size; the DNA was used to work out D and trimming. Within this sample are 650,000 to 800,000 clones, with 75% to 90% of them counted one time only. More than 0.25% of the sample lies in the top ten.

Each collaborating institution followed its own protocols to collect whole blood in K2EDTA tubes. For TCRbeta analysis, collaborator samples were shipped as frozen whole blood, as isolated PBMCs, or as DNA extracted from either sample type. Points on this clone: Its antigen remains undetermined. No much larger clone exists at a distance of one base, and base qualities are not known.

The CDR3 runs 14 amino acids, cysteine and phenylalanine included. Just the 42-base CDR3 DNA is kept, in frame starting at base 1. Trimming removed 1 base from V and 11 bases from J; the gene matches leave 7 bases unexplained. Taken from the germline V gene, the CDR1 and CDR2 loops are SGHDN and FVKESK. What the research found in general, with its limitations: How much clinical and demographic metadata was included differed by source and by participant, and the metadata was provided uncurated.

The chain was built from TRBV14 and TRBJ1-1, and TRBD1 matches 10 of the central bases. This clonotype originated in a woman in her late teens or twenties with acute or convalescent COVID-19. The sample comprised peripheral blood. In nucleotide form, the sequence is TGTGCCAGCAGCCAAGGACAGGGGGCACTGACCGCTTTCTTT. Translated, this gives CASSQGQGALTAFF.